The text below deals with one T cell receptor (beta chain). The antigen is not known. CD4+ naive, central memory, regulatory and stem cell-like memory subsets were isolated by sorting on CD45RO/CCR7/CD25/CD127/CD95/CD27. The investigators reverse transcribed all of the isolated RNA, so they sequenced expressed TCRB transcripts. Some clones are missing from TCRdb's copy, which holds only in-frame ones; the method was immunoSEQ multiplex PCR. In the table there are a few hundred thousand clones, about 15% of which are singletons. With V trimmed by 4 bases and J by 5 bases, 3 bases remained unmatched. Germline CDR1 reads SEHNR; CDR2 reads FQNEAQ (reference sequence). This CDR3 region has 15 residues. This sample stems from a study of beta chain features in type 1 diabetes. In the study overall: Healthy donors and patients showed comparable age, gender and cell yields. The examined sorted cells totaled under 120 million across samples. Study outcomes and limitations: A potential PCR bias toward shorter templates would be equal in patient and control samples.

The gene calls are TRBV7-9 and TRBJ2-2, with 11 bases aligning to TRBD2. The sequence was collected from a woman between 18 and 30 years old in good health. Sequencing was carried out using naive CD4+ T cells from blood. In DNA, the CDR3 is TGTGCCAGCAGCTATGGACTAGCGGGTACCGGGGAGCTGTTTTTT. It yields the protein CASSYGLAGTGELFF.